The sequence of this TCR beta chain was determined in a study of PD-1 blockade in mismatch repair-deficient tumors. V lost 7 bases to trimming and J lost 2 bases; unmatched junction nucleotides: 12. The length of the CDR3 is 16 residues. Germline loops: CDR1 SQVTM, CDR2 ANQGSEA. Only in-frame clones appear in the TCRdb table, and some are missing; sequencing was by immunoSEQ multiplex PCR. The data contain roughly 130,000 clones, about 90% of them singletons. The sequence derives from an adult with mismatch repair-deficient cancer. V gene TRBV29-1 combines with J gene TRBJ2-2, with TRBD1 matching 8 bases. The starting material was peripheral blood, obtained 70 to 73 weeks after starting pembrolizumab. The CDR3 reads CSAQNRDRRNTGELFF. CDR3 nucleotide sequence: TGCAGCGCCCAAAACCGGGACAGGAGAAACACCGGGGAGCTGTTTTTT.